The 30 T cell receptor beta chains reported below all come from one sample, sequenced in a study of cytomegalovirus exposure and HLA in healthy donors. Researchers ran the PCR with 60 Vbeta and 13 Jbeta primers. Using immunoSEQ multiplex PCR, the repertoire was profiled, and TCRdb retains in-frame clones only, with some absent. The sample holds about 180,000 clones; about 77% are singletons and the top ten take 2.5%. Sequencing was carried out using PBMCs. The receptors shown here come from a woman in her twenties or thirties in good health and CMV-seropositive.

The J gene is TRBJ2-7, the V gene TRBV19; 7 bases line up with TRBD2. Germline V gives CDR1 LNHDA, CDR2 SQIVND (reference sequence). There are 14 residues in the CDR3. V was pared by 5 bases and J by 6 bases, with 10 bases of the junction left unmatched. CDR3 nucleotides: TGTGCCAGTAGTCTCGGATGGGGCGGGAGCGAGCAGTACTTC. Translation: CASSLGWGGSEQYF.

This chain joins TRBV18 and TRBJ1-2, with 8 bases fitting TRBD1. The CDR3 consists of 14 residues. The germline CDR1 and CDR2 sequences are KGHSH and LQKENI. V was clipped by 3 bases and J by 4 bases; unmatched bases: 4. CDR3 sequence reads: CASSPETGAYGYTF. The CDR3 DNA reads TGTGCCAGCTCACCCGAGACAGGGGCCTATGGCTACACCTTC. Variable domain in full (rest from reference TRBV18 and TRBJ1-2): NAGVMQNPRHLVRRRGQEARLRCSPMKGHSHVYWYRQLPEEGLKFMVYLQKENIIDESGMPKERFSAEFPKEGPSILRIQQVVRGDSAAYFCASSPETGAYGYTFGSGTRLTVV.

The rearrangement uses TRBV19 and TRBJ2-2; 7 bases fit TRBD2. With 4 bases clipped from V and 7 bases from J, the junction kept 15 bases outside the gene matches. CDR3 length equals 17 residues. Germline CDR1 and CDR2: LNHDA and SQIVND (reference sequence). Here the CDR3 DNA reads TGTGCCAGTAGTAGTGCCCAGGGAGCGGGGTTTCACGGGGAGCTGTTTTTT. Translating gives CASSSAQGAGFHGELFF.

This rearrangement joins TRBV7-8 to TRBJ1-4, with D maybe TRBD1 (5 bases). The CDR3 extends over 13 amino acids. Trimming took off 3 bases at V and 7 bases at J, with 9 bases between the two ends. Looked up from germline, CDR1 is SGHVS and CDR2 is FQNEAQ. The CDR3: CASSLGRAEKLFF. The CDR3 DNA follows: TGTGCCAGCAGCTTGGGCAGGGCTGAAAAACTGTTTTTT. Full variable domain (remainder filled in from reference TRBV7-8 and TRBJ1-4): GAGVSQSPRYKVAKRGQDVALRCDPISGHVSLFWYQQALGQGPEFLTYFQNEAQLDKSGLPSDRFFAERPEGSVSTLKIQRTQQEDSAVYLCASSLGRAEKLFFGSGTQLSVL.

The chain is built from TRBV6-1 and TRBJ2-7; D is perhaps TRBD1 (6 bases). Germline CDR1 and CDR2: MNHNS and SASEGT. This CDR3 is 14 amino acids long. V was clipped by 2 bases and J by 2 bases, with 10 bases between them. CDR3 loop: CASSEQGHTYEQYF. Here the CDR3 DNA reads TGTGCCAGCAGTGAACAGGGACACACCTACGAGCAGTACTTC.

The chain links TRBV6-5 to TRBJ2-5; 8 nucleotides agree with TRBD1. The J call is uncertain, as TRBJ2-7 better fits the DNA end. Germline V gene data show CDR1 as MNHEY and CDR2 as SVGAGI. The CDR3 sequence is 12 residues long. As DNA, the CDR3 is TGTGCCAGCAGCCGGACAGGGTTCGAGCAGTACTTC. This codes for CASSRTGFEQYF.

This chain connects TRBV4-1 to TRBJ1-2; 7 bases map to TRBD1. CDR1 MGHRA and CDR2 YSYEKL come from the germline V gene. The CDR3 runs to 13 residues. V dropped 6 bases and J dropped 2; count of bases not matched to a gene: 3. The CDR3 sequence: CASRPTGNYGYTF. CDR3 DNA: TGCGCCAGCAGACCGACAGGGAACTATGGCTACACCTTC.

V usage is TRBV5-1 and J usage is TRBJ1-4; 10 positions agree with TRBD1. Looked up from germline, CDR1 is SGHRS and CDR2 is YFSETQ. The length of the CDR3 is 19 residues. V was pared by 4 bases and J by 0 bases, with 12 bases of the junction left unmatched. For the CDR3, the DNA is TGCGCCAGCAGCGCGGGACAGGGGACGGGGACCACAACTAATGAAAAACTGTTTTTT. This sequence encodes CASSAGQGTGTTTNEKLFF. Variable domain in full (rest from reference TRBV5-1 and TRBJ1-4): KAGVTQTPRYLIKTRGQQVTLSCSPISGHRSVSWYQQTPGQGLQFLFEYFSETQRNKGNFPGRFSGRQFSNSRSEMNVSTLELGDSALYLCASSAGQGTGTTTNEKLFFGSGTQLSVL.

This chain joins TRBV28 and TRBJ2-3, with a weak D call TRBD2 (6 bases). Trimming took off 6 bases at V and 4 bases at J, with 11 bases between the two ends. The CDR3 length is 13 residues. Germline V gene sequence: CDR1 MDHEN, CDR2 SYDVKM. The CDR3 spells CASRSSVADTQYF. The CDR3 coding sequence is TGTGCCAGCAGGTCTAGCGTGGCAGATACGCAGTATTTT.

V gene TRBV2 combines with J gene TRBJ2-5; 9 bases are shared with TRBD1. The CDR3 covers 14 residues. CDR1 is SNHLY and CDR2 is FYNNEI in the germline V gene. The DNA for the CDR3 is TGTGAGGACAGGGGCATTACCCCTAGGGAGACCCAGTACTTC. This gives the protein CEDRGITPRETQYF.

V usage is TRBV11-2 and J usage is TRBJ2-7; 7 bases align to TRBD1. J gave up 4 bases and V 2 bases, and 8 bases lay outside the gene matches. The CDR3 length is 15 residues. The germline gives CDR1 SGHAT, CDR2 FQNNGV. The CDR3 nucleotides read TGTGCCAGCAGCTTATTGCGTCAGGGGGTATACGAGCAGTACTTC. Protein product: CASSLLRQGVYEQYF.

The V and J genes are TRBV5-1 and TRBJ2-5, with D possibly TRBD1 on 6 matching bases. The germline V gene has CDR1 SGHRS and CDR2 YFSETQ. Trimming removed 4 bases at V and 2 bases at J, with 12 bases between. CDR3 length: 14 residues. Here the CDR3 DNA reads TGCGCCAGCAGCCGCCGGGACATTCAAGAGACCCAGTACTTC. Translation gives CASSRRDIQETQYF.

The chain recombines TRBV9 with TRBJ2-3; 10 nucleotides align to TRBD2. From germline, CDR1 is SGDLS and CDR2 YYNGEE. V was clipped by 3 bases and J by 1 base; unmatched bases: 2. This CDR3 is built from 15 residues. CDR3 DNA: TGTGCCAGCAGCGGGGGGACTAGCGGCACAGATACGCAGTATTTT. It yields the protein CASSGGTSGTDTQYF. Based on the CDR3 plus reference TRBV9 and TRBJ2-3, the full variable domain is DSGVTQTPKHLITATGQRVTLRCSPRSGDLSVYWYQQSLDQGLQFLIQYYNGEERAKGNILERFSAQQFPDLHSELNLSSLELGDSALYFCASSGGTSGTDTQYFGPGTRLTVL.

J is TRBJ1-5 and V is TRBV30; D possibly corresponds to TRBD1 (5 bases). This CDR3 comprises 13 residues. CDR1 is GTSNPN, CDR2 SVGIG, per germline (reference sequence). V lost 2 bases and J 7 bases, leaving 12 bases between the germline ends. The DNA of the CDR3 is TGTGCCTGGAGTTATGGGGGGAACCAGCCCCAGCATTTT. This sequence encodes CAWSYGGNQPQHF.

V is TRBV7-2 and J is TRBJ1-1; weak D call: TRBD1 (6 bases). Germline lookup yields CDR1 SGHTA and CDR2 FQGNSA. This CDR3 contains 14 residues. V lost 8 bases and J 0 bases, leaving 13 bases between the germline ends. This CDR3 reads CASSSRGLNTEAFF. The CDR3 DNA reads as TGTGCCAGCTCCTCGAGGGGGTTGAACACTGAAGCTTTCTTT.

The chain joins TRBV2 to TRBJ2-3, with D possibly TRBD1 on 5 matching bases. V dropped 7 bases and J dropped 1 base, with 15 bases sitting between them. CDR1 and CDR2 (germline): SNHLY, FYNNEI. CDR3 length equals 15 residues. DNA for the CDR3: TGTGCCAGCACCAGGGCACTCTTCCGCACAGATACGCAGTATTTT. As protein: CASTRALFRTDTQYF.

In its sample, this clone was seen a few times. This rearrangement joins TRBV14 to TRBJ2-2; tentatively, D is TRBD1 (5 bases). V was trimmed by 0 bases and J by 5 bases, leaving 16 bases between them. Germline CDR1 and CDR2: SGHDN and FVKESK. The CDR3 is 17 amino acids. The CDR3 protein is CASSQDLAGSRTGELFF. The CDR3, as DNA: TGTGCCAGCAGCCAAGATCTGGCAGGGTCTAGGACCGGGGAGCTGTTTTTT. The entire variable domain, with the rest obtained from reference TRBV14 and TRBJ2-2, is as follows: EAGVTQFPSHSVIEKGQTVTLRCDPISGHDNLYWYRRVMGKEIKFLLHFVKESKQDESGMPNNRFLAERTGGTYSTLKVQPAELEDSGVYFCASSQDLAGSRTGELFFGEGSRLTVL.

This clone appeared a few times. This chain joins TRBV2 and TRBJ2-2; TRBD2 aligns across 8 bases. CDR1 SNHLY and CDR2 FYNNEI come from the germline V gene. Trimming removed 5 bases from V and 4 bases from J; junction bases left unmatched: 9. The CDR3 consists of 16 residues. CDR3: CASSRGGLGGTGELFF. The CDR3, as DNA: TGTGCCAGCAGTCGGGGGGGCCTGGGTGGCACCGGGGAGCTGTTTTTT.

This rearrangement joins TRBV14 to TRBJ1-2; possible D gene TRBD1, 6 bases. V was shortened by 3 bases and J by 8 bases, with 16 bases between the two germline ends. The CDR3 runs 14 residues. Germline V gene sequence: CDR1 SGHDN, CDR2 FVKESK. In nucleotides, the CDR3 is TGTGCCAGCAGCCATTCGGGGGGGGCCGGGGGCTACACCTTC. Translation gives CASSHSGGAGGYTF.

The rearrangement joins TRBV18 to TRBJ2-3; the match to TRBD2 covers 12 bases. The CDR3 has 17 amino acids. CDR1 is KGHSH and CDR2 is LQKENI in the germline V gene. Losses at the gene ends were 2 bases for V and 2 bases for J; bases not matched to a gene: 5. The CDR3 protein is CASSPMASGGATDTQYF. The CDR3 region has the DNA TGTGCCAGCTCACCAATGGCTAGCGGGGGGGCCACAGATACGCAGTATTTT. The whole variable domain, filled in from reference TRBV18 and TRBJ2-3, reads NAGVMQNPRHLVRRRGQEARLRCSPMKGHSHVYWYRQLPEEGLKFMVYLQKENIIDESGMPKERFSAEFPKEGPSILRIQQVVRGDSAAYFCASSPMASGGATDTQYFGPGTRLTVL.

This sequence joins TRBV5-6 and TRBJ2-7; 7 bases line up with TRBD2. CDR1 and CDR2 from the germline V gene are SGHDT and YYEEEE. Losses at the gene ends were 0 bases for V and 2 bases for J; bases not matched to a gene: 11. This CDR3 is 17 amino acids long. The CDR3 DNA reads TGTGCCAGCAGCTTGGAGCGGGGAGGGCATCTAACCTACGAGCAGTACTTC. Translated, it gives CASSLERGGHLTYEQYF.

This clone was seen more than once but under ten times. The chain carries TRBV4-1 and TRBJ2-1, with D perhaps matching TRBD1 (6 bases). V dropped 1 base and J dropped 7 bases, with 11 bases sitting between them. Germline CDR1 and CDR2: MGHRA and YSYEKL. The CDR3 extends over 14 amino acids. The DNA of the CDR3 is TGCGCCAGCAGCCAAGTCTCAGGGGAGAATGAGCAGTTCTTC. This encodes CASSQVSGENEQFF.

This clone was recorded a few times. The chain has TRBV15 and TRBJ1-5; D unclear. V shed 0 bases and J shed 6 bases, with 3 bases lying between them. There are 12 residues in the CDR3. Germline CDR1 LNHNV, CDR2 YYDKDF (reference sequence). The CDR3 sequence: CATSRDRQPQHF. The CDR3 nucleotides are TGTGCCACCAGCAGAGATCGTCAGCCCCAGCATTTT.

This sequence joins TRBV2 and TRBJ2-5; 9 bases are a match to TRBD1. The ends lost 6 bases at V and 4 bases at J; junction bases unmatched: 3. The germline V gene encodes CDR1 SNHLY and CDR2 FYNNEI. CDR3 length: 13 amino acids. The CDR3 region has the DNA TGTGCCAGCAGAAGACAGGGGGGAGAGACCCAGTACTTC. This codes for CASRRQGGETQYF. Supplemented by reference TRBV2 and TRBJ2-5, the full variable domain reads EPEVTQTPSHQVTQMGQEVILRCVPISNHLYFYWYRQILGQKVEFLVSFYNNEISEKSEIFDDQFSVERPDGSNFTLKIRSTKLEDSAMYFCASRRQGGETQYFGPGTRLLVL.

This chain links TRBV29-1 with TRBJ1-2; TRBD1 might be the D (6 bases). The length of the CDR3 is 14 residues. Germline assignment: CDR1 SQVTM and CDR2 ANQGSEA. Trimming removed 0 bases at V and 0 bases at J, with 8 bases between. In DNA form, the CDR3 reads TGCAGCGTTGAAGAACAGGGCCCTAACTATGGCTACACCTTC. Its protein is CSVEEQGPNYGYTF. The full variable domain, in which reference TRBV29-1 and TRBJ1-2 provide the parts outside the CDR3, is SAVISQKPSRDICQRGTSLTIQCQVDSQVTMMFWYRQQPGQSLTLIATANQGSEATYESGFVIDKFPISRPNLTFSTLTVSNMSPEDSSIYLCSVEEQGPNYGYTFGSGTRLTVV.

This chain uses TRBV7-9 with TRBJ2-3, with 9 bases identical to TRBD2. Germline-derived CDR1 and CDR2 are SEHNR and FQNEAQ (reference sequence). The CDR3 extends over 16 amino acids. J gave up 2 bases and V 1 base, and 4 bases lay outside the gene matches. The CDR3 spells CASSLVAGGYTDTQYF. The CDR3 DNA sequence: TGTGCCAGCAGCTTAGTTGCGGGGGGGTACACAGATACGCAGTATTTT.

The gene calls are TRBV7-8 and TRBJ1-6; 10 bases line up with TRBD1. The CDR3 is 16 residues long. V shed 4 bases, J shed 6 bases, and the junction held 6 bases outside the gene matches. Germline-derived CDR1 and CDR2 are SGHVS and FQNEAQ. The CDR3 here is CASSSGQGGRNSPLHF. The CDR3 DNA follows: TGTGCCAGCAGCTCAGGACAGGGGGGCCGTAATTCACCCCTCCACTTT.

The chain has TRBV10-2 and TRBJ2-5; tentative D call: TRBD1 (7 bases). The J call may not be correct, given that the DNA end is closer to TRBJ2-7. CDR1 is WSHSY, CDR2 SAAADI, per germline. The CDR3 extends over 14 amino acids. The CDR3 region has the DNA TGCGCCAGCAGTAACAGGGGACTTTCCTACGAGCAGTACTTC. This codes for CASSNRGLSYEQYF.

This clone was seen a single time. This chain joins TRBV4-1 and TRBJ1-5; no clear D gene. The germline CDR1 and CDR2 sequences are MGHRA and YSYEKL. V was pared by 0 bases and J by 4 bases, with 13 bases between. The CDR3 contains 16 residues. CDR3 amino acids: CASSQDSPPGNQPQHF. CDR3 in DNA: TGCGCCAGCAGCCAAGATTCTCCGCCCGGGAATCAGCCCCAGCATTTT.

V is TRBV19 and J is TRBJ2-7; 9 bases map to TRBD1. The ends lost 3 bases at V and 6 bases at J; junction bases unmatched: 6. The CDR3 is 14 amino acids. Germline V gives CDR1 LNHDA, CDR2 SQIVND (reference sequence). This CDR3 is CASSMRDRVSEQYF. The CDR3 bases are TGTGCCAGTAGTATGAGGGACAGGGTGTCCGAGCAGTACTTC.